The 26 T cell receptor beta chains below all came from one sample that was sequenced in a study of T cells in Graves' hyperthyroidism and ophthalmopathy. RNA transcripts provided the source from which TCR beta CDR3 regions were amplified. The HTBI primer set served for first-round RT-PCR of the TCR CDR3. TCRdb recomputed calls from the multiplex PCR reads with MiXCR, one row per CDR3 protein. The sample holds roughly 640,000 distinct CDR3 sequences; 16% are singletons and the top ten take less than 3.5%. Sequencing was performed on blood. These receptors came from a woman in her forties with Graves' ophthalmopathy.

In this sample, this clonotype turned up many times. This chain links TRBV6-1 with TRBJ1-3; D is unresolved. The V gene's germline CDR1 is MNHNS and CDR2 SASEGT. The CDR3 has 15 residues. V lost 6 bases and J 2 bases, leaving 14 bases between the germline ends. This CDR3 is CASRPSRGTGNTIYF. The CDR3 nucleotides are TGTGCCAGCAGACCCTCCAGAGGAACTGGAAACACCATATATTTT.

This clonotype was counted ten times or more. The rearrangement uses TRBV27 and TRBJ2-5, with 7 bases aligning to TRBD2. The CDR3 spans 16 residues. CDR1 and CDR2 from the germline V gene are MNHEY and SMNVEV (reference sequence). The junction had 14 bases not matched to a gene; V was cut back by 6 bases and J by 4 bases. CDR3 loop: CASSPLAGRDGETQYF. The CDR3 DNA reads TGTGCCAGCAGCCCCTTAGCGGGCCGCGATGGAGAGACCCAGTACTTC.

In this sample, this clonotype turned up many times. CDR3 region: CASRDLPNTGELFF. The DNA for the CDR3 is TGTGCCAGCAGAGATCTACCGAACACCGGGGAGCTGTTTTTT. J is TRBJ2-2 and V is TRBV2, with D unresolved. CDR1 and CDR2 from the germline V gene are SNHLY and FYNNEI. V lost 6 bases and J lost 0, with 8 bases in between. CDR3 length: 14 amino acids.

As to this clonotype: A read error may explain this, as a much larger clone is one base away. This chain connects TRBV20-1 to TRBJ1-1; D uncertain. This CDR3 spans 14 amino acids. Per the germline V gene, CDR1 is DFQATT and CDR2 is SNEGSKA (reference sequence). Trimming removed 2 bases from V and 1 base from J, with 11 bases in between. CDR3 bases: TGCAGTGCTAGAATGGGCGTGACGAACACTGAAGCTTTCTTT. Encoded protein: CSARMGVTNTEAFF.

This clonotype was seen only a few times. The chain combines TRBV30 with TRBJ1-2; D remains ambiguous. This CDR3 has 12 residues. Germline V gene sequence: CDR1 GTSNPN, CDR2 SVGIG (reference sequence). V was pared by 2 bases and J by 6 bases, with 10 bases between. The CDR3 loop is CAWSLGINGYTF. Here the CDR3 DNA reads TGTGCCTGGAGTTTGGGGATTAATGGCTACACCTTC.

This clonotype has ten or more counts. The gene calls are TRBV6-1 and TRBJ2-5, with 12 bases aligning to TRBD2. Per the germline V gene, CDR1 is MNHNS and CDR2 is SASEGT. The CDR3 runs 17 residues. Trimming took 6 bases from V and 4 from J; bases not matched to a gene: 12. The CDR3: CASRGALAGGPRETQYF. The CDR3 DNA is TGTGCCAGCAGGGGGGCGCTAGCGGGAGGGCCGCGAGAGACCCAGTACTTC.

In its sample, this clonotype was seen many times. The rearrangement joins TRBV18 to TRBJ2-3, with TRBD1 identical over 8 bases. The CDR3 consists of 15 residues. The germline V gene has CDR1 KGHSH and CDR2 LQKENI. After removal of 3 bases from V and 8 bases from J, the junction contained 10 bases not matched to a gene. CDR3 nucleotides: TGTGCCAGCTCACCCCCGGGACAGGATACCCTTACGCAGTATTTT. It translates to CASSPPGQDTLTQYF.

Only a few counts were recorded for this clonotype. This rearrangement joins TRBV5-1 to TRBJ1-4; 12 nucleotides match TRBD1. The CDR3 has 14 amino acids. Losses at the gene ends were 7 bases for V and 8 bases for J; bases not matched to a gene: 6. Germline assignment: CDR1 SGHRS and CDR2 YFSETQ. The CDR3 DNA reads TGCGCCAGCCGGAGGGGACAGGGGGCGGAAAAACTGTTTTTT. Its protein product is CASRRGQGAEKLFF.

The CDR3 DNA is TGTGCCAGCAGTGGAGCCGGACACAATCAGCCCCAGCATTTT. It translates to CASSGAGHNQPQHF. The chain has TRBV6-1 and TRBJ1-5; a possible D gene is TRBD1 (5 bases). Trimming left V 4 bases short and J 3 bases short, with 10 bases between. CDR1 is MNHNS, CDR2 SASEGT, per germline. This CDR3 is 14 amino acids long.

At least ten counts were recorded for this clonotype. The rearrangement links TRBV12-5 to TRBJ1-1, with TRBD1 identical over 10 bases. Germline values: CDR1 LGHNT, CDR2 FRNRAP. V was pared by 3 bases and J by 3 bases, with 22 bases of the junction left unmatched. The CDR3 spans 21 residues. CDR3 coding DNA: TGTGCTAGTGGTTTCAAAATCGGGGGGGACAGGGGAGACGCAGTGGACACTGAAGCTTTCTTT. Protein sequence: CASGFKIGGDRGDAVDTEAFF.

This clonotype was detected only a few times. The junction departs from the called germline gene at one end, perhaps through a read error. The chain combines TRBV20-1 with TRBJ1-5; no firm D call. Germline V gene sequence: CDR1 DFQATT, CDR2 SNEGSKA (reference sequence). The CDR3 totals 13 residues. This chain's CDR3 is CNAGEGLNQPQHF. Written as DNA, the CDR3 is TGCAATGCTGGGGAGGGATTGAATCAGCCCCAGCATTTT.

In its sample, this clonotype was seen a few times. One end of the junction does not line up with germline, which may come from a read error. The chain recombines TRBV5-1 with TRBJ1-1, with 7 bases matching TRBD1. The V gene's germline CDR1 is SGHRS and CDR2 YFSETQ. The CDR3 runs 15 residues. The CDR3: CASRESGTVNTKAFF. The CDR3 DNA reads TGCGCCAGCAGAGAGTCCGGGACAGTAAACACTAAAGCTTTCTTT.

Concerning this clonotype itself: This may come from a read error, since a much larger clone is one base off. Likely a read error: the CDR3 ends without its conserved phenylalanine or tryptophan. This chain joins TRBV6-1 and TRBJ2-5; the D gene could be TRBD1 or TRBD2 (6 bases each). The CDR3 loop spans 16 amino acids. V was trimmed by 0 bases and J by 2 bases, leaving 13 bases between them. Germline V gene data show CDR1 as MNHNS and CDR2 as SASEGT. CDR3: CASSEAEGGGQETQYS. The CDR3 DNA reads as TGTGCCAGCAGTGAAGCGGAGGGGGGCGGACAAGAGACCCAGTACTCC.

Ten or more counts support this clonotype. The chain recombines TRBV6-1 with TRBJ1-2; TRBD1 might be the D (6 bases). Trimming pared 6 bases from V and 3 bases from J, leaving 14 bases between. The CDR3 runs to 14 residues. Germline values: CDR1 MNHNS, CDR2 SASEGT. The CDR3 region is CASRLRGSDYGYTF. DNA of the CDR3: TGTGCCAGCAGATTAAGGGGGAGTGACTATGGCTACACCTTC.

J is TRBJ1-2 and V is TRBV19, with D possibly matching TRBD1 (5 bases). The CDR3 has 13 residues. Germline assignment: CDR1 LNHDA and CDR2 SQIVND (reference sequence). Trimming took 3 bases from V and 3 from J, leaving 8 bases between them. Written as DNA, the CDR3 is TGTGCCAGTAGTATGGGAGGGGACTATGGCTACACCTTC. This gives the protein CASSMGGDYGYTF.

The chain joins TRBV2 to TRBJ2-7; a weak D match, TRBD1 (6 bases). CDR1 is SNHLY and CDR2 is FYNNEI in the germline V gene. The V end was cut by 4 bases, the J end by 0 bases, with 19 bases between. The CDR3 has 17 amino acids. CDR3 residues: CASSVDRSTRSSYEQYF. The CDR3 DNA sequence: TGTGCCAGCAGTGTCGACAGGTCCACCCGGAGCTCCTACGAGCAGTACTTC.

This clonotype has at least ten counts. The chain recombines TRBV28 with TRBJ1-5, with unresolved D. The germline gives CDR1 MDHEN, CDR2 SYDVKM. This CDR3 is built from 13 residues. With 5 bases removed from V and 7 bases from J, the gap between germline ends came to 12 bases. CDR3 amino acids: CASSQVEGQPQHF. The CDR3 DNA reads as TGTGCCAGCAGTCAGGTTGAAGGCCAGCCCCAGCATTTT. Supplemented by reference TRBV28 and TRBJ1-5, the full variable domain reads DVKVTQSSRYLVKRTGEKVFLECVQDMDHENMFWYRQDPGLGLRLIYFSYDVKMKEKGDIPEGYSVSREKKERFSLILESASTNQTSMYLCASSQVEGQPQHFGDGTRLSIL.

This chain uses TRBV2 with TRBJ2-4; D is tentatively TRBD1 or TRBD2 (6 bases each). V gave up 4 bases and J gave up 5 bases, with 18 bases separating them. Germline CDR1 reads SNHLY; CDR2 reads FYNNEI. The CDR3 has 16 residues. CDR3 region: CASSVGGSRGQNIQYF. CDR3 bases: TGTGCCAGCAGTGTAGGGGGGAGCAGGGGACAAAACATTCAGTACTTC. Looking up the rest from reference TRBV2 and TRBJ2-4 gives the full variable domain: EPEVTQTPSHQVTQMGQEVILRCVPISNHLYFYWYRQILGQKVEFLVSFYNNEISEKSEIFDDQFSVERPDGSNFTLKIRSTKLEDSAMYFCASSVGGSRGQNIQYFGAGTRLSVL.

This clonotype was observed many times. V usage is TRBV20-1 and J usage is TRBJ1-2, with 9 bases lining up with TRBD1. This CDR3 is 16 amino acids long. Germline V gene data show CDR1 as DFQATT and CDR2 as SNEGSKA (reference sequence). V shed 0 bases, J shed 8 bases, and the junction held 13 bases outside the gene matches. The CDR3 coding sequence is TGCAGTGCTAGAGATGGGAGCCGGGACAGGGCAGGCGGCTACACCTTC. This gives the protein CSARDGSRDRAGGYTF.

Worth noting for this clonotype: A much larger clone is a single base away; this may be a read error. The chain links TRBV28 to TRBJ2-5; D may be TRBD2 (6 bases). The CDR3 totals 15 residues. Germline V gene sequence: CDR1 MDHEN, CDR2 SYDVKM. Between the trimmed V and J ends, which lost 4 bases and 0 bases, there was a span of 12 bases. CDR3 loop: CASSWVEGNQETQYF. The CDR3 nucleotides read TGTGCCAGCAGTTGGGTGGAGGGGAACCAAGAGACCCAGTACTTC. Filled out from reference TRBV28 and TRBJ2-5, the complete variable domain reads DVKVTQSSRYLVKRTGEKVFLECVQDMDHENMFWYRQDPGLGLRLIYFSYDVKMKEKGDIPEGYSVSREKKERFSLILESASTNQTSMYLCASSWVEGNQETQYFGPGTRLLVL.

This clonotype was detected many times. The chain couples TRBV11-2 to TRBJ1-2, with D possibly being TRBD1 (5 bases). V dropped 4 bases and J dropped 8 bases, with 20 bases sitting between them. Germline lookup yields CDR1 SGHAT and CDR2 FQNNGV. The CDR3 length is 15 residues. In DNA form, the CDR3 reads TGTGCCAGCAGCTCCGTCTGGGGGTCCTTCGGCGGCTACACCTTC. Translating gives CASSSVWGSFGGYTF. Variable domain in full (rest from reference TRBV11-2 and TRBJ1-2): EAGVAQSPRYKIIEKRQSVAFWCNPISGHATLYWYQQILGQGPKLLIQFQNNGVVDDSQLPKDRFSAERLKGVDSTLKIQPAKLEDSAVYLCASSSVWGSFGGYTFGSGTRLTVV.

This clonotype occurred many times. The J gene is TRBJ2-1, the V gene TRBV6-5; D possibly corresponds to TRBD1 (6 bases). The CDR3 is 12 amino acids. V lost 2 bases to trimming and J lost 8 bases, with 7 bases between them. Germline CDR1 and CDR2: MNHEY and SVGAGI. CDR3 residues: CASSYQGYEQFF. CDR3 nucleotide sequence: TGTGCCAGCAGTTACCAGGGGTATGAGCAGTTCTTC.

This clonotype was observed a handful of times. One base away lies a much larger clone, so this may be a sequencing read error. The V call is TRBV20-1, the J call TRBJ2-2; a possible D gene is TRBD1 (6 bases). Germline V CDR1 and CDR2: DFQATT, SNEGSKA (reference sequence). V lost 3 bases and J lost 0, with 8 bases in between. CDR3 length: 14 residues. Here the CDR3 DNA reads TGCAGTGCTAGCGAGGGGGCGAACACCGGGGAGCTGTTTTTT. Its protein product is CSASEGANTGELFF.

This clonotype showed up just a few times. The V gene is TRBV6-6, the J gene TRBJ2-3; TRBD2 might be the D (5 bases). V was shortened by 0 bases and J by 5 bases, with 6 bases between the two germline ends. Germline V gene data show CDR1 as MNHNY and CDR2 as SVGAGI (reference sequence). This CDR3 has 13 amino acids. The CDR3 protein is CASSYSGRDTQYF. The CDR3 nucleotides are TGTGCCAGCAGTTACTCGGGGAGAGATACGCAGTATTTT.

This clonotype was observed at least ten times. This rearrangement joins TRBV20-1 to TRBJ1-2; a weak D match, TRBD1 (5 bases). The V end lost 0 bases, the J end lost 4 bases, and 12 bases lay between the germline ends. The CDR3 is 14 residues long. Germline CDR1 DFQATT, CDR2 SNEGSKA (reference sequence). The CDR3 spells CSARDPTGIYGYTF. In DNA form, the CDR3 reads TGCAGTGCTAGAGACCCAACAGGAATCTATGGCTACACCTTC.

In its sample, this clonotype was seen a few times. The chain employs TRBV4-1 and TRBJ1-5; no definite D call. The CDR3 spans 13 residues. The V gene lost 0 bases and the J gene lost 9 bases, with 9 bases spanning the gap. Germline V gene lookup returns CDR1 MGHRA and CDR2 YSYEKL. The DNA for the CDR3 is TGCGCCAGCAGCCAAGATCCGATCATGCCCCAGCATTTT. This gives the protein CASSQDPIMPQHF.